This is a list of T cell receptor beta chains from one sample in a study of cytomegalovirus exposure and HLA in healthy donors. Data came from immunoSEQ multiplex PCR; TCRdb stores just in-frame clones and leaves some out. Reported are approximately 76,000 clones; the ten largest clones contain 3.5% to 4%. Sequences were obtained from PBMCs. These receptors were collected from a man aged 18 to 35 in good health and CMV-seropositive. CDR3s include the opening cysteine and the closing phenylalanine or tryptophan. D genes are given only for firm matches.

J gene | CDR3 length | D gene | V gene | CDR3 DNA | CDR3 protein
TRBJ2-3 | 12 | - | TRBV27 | TGTGCCAGCAGCCAGAACACAGATACGCAGTATTTT | CASSQNTDTQYF
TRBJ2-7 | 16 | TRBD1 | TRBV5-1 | TGCGCCAGCAGCTTGGCTCCGGGACAGGGAACCTACGAGCAGTACTTC | CASSLAPGQGTYEQYF
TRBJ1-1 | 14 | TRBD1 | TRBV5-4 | TGTGCCAGCAGCTCCCGGGACAGCTACACTGAAGCTTTCTTT | CASSSRDSYTEAFF
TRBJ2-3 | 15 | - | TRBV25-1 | TGTGCCAGCAGTGAATTACGGGGAAGCACAGATACGCAGTATTTT | CASSELRGSTDTQYF
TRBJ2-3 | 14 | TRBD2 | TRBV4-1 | TGCGCCAGTGTCGGAGCGGGGTTGCCAGATACGCAGTATTTT | CASVGAGLPDTQYF
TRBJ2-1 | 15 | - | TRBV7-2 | TGTGCCAGCAGCTTAATGGGGGGATTCAAGGATGAGCAGTTCTTC | CASSLMGGFKDEQFF
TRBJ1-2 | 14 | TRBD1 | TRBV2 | TGTGCCAGCAGTTTTGGACAGGAGATCTATGGCTACACCTTC | CASSFGQEIYGYTF
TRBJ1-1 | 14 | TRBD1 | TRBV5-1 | TGCGCCAGCAGCTTGGACACAGGGGCCACTGAAGCTTTCTTT | CASSLDTGATEAFF
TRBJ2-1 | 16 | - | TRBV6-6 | TGTGCCACCAGTTACACGGGAGACCCCTCCTACAATGAGCAGTTCTTC | CATSYTGDPSYNEQFF
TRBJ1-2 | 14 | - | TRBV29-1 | TGCAGCGTACTCCCCATGGGGGGGGACTATGGCTACACCTTC | CSVLPMGGDYGYTF
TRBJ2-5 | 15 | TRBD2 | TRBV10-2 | TGCGCCAGCACTGAGCTCCGGGGGGGTGGAGAGACCCAGTACTTC | CASTELRGGGETQYF
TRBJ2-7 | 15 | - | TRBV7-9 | TGTGCCAGCAGCTCCCTCGCGGGTGACTCCTACGAGCAGTACTTC | CASSSLAGDSYEQYF
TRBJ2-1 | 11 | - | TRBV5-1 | TGCGCCAGCAGCTCTTACAATGAGCAGTTCTTC | CASSSYNEQFF
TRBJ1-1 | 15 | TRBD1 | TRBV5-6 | TGTGCCAGCGCGGATTGGGGGGACAGCTTCACTGAAGCTTTCTTT | CASADWGDSFTEAFF
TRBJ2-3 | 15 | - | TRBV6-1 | TGTGCCAGCAGCGAGGAGGGTTTTGCCGCAGATACGCAGTATTTT | CASSEEGFAADTQYF
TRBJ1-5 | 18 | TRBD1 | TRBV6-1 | TGTGCCAGCAGTGGACCCACCGGGACAGGGTTTAGCAATCAGCCCCAGCATTTT | CASSGPTGTGFSNQPQHF
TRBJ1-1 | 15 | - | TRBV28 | TGTGCCAGCGGCTGGGGGGGAACGATGAACACTGAAGCTTTCTTT | CASGWGGTMNTEAFF
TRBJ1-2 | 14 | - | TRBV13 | TGTGCCAGCAGCTTAGGCGGCAGGCCCTATGGCTACACCTTC | CASSLGGRPYGYTF
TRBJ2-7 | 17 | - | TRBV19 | TGTGCCAGTAGTAAGGAGGGGCCGACGGGAGACTTCTACGAGCAGTACTTC | CASSKEGPTGDFYEQYF
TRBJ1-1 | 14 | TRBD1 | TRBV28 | TGTGCCAGCGGCACCGGGACAGGGAACACTGAAGCTTTCTTT | CASGTGTGNTEAFF
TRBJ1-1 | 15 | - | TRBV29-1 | TGCAGCGTTGAGAACCGTAAGGGGGTGAACACTGAAGCTTTCTTT | CSVENRKGVNTEAFF
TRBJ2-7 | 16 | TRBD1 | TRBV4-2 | TGTGCCAGCAGCCTACAGGGGGACGCGGGCTCCTACGAGCAGTACTTC | CASSLQGDAGSYEQYF
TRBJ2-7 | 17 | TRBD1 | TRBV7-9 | TGTGCCAGCAGCCGATCCAATACAGGGGGTCTAAGCCACGAGCAGTACTTC | CASSRSNTGGLSHEQYF
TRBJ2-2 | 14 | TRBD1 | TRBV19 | TGTGCCACCCGGGGACAGGCGAACACCGGGGAGCTGTTTTTT | CATRGQANTGELFF
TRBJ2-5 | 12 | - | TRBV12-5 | TGTGCTAGTGGTCCGCGAGTTGAGACCCAGTACTTC | CASGPRVETQYF
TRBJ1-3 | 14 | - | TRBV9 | TGTGCCAGCAGCGCGACAGTCTCTGGAAACACCATATATTTT | CASSATVSGNTIYF
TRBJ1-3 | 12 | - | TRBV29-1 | TGCAGCGGGCTCGACTCTGGAAACACCATATATTTT | CSGLDSGNTIYF